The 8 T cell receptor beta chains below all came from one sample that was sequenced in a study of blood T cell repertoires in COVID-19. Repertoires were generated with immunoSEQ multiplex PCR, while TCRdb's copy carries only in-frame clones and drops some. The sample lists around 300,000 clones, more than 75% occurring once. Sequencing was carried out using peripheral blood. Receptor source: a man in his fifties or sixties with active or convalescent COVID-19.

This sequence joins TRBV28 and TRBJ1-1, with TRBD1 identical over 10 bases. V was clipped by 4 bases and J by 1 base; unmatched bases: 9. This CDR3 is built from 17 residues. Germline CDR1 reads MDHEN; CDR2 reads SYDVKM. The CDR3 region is CASSSVPGQGQNTEAFF. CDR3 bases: TGTGCCAGCAGTTCGGTACCGGGACAGGGGCAGAACACTGAAGCTTTCTTT.

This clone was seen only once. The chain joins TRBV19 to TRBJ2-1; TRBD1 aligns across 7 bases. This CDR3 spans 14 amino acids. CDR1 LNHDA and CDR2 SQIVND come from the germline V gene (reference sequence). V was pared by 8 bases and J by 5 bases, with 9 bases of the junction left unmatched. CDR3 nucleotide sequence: TGTGCCAGTTCGATGGGACAGCATAACAATGAGCAGTTCTTC. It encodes CASSMGQHNNEQFF. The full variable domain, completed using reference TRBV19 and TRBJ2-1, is DGGITQSPKYLFRKEGQNVTLSCEQNLNHDAMYWYRQDPGQGLRLIYYSQIVNDFQKGDIAEGYSVSREKKESFPLTVTSAQKNPTAFYLCASSMGQHNNEQFFGPGTRLTVL.

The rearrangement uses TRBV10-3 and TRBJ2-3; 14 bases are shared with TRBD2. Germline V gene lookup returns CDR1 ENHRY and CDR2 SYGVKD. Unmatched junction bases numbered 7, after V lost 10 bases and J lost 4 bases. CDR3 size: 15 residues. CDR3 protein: CASQTSGGDSDTQYF. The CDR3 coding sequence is TGTGCCAGCCAGACTAGCGGGGGGGACTCAGATACGCAGTATTTT.

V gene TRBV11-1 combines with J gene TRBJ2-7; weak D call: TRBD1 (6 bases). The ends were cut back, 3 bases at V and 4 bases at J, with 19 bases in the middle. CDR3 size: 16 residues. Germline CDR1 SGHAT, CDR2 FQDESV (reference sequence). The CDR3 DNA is TGTGCCAGCAGCTTCTCGCTGGGGGCAGCCCGATACGAGCAGTACTTC. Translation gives CASSFSLGAARYEQYF. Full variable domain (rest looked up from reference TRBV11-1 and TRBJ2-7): EAEVAQSPRYKITEKSQAVAFWCDPISGHATLYWYRQILGQGPELLVQFQDESVVDDSQLPKDRFSAERLKGVDSTLKIQPAELGDSAMYLCASSFSLGAARYEQYFGPGTRLTVT.

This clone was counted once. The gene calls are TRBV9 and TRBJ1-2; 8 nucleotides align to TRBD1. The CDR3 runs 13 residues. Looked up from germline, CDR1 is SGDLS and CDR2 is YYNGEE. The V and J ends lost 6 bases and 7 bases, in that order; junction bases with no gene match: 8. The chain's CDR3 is CASNGHRGTGYTF. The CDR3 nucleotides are TGTGCCAGCAACGGACACAGGGGGACTGGCTACACCTTC.

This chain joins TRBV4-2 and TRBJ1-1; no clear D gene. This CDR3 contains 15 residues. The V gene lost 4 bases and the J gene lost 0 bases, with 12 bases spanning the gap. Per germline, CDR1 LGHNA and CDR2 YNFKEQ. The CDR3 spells CASSLRTDMNTEAFF. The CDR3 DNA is TGTGCCAGCAGCCTCCGGACTGACATGAACACTGAAGCTTTCTTT.

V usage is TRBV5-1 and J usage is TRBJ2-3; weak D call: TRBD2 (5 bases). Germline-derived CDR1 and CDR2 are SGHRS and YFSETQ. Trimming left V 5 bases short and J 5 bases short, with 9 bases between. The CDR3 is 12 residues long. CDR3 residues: CASSYGKDTQYF. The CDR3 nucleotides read TGCGCCAGCAGTTACGGGAAAGATACGCAGTATTTT.

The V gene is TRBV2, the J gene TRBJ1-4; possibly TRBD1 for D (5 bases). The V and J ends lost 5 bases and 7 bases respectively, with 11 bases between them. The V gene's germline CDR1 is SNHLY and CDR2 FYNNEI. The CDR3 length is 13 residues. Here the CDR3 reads CASSQGFGEKLFF. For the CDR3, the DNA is TGTGCCAGCAGTCAGGGCTTCGGTGAAAAACTGTTTTTT.